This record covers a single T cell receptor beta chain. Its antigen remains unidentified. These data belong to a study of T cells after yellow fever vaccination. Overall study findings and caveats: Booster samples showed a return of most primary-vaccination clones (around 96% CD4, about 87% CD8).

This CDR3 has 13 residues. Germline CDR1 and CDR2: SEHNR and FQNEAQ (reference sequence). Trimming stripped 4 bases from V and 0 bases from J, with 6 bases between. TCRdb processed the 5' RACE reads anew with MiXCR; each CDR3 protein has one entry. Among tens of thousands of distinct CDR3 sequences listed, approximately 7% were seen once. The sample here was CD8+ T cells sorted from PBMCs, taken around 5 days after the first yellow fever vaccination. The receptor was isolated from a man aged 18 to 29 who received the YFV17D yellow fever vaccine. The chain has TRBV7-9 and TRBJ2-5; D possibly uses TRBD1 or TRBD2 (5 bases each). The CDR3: CASSWGYQETQYF. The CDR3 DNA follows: TGTGCCAGCAGCTGGGGGTACCAAGAGACCCAGTACTTC. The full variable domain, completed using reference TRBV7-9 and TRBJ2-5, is DTGVSQNPRHKITKRGQNVTFRCDPISEHNRLYWYRQTLGQGPEFLTYFQNEAQLEKSRLLSDRFSAERPKGSFSTLEIQRTEQGDSAMYLCASSWGYQETQYFGPGTRLLVL.